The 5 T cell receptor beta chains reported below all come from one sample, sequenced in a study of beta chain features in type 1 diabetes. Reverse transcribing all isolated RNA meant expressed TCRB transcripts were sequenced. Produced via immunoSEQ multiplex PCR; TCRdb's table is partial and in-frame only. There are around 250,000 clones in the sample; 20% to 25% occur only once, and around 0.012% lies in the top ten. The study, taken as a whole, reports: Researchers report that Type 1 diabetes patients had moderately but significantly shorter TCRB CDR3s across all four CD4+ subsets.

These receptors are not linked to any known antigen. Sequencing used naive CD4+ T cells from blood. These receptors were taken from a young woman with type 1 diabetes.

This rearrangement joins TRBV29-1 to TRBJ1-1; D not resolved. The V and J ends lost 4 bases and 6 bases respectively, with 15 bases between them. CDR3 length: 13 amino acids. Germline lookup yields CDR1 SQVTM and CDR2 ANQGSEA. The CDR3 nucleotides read TGCAGCGTTGGGGGAGCGGGAGACCCTGAAGCTTTCTTT. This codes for CSVGGAGDPEAFF.

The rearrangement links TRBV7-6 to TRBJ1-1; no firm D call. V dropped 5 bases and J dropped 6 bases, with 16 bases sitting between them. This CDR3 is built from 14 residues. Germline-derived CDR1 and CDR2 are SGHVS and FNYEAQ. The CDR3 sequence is CASSQIGRGAEAFF. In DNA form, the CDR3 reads TGTGCCAGCAGCCAAATCGGACGGGGAGCTGAAGCTTTCTTT. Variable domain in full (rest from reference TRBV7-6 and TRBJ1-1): GAGVSQSPRYKVTKRGQDVALRCDPISGHVSLYWYRQALGQGPEFLTYFNYEAQQDKSGLPNDRFSAERPEGSISTLTIQRTEQRDSAMYRCASSQIGRGAEAFFGQGTRLTVV.

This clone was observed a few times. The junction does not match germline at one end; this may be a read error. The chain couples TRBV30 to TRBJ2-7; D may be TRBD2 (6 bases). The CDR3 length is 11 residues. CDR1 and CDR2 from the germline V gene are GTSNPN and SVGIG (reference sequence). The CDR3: CAWSVLAGPTF. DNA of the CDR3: TGTGCCTGGAGTGTACTGGCGGGGCCTACTTTC.

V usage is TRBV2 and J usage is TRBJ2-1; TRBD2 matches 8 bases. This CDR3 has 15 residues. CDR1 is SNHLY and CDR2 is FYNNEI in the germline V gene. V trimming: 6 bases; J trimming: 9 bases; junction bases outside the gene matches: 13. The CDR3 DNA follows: TGTGCCAGCAGAATTATTCCCGGGACTAGTCTTGAGCAGTTCTTC. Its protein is CASRIIPGTSLEQFF.

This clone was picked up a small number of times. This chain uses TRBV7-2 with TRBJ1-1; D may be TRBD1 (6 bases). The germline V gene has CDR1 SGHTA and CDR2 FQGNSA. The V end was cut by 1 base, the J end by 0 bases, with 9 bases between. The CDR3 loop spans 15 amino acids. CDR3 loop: CASSLGTGMNTEAFF. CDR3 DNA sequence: TGTGCCAGCAGCTTAGGTACAGGGATGAACACTGAAGCTTTCTTT.